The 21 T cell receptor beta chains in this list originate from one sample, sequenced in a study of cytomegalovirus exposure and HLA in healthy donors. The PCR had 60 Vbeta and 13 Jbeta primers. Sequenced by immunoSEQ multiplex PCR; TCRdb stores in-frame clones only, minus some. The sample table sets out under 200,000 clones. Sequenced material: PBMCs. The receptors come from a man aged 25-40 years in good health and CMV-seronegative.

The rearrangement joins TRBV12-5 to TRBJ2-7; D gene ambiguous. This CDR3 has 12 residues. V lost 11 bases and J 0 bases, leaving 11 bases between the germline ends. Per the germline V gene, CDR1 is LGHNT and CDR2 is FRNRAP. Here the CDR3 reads CAARSDSYEQYF. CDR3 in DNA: TGTGCTGCGCGGTCGGACTCCTACGAGCAGTACTTC.

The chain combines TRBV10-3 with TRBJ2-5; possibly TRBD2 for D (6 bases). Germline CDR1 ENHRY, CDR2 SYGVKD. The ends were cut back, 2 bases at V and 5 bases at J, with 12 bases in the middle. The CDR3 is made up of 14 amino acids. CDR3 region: CAISEGGMEETQYF. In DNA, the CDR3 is TGTGCCATCAGTGAGGGGGGGATGGAGGAGACCCAGTACTTC.

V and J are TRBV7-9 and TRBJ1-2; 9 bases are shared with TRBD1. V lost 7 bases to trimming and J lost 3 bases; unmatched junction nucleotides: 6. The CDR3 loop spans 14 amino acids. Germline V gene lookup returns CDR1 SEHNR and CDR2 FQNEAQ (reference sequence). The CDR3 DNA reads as TGTGCCAGCATCCGGACAGGGGAGGACTATGGCTACACCTTC. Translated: CASIRTGEDYGYTF.

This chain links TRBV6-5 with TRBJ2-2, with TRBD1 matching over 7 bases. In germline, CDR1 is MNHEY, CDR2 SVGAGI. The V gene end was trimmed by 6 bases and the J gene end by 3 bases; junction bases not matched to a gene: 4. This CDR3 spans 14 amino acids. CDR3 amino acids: CASSRDRYTGELFF. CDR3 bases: TGTGCCAGCAGCCGGGACAGATACACCGGGGAGCTGTTTTTT.

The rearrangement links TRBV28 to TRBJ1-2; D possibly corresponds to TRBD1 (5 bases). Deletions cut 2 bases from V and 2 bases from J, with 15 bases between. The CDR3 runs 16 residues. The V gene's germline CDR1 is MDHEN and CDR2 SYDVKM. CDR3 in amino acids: CASSLGFRVPNYGYTF. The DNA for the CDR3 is TGTGCCAGCAGTTTAGGCTTCAGGGTACCCAACTATGGCTACACCTTC.

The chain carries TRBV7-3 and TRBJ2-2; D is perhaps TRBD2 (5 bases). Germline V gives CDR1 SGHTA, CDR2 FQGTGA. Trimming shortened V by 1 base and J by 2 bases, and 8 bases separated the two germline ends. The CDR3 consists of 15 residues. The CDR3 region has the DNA TGTGCCAGCAGCTTAATCCCGGGAAACACCGGGGAGCTGTTTTTT. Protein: CASSLIPGNTGELFF.

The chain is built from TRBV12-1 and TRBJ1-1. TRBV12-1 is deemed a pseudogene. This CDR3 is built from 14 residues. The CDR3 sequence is CASSFWTSNTEAFF. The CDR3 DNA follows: TGTGCCAGCAGCTTCTGGACTTCGAACACTGAAGCTTTCTTT.

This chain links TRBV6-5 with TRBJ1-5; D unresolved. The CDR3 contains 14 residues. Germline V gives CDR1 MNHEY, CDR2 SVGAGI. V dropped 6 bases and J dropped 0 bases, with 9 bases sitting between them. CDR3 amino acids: CASSHQFSNQPQHF. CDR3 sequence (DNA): TGTGCCAGCAGCCACCAGTTTAGCAATCAGCCCCAGCATTTT.

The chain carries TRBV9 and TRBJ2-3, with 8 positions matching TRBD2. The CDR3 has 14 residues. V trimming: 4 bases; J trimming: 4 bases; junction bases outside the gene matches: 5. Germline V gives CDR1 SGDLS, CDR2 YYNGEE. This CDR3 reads CASSQGLGPDTQYF. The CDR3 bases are TGTGCCAGCAGCCAGGGACTAGGACCAGATACGCAGTATTTT.

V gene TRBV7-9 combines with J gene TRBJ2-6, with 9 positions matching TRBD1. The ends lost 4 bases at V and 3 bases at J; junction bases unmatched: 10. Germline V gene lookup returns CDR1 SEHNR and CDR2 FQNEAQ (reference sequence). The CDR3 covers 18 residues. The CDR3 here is CASSSRDRESVGANVLTF. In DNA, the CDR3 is TGTGCCAGCAGCTCCCGGGACAGGGAATCGGTTGGGGCCAACGTCCTGACTTTC.

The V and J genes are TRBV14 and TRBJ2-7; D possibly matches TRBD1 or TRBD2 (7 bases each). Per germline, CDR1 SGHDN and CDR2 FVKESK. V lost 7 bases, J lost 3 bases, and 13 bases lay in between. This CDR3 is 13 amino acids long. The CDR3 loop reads CASNQGGSYEQYF. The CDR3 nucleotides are TGTGCCAGCAACCAGGGGGGGAGCTACGAGCAGTACTTC.

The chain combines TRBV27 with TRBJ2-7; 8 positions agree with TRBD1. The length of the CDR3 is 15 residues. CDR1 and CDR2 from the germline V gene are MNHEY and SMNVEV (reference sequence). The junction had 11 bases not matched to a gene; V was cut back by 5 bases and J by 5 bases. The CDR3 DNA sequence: TGTGCCAGCAGTCTGTGGGGGGACAGGACGAACGAGCAGTACTTC. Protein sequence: CASSLWGDRTNEQYF.

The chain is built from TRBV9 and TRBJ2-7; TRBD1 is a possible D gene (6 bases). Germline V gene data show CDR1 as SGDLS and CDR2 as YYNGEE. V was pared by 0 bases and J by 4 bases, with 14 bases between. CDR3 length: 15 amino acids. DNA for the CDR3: TGTGCCAGCAGCGTAGCGGACAGATCGGTATACGAGCAGTACTTC. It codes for CASSVADRSVYEQYF.

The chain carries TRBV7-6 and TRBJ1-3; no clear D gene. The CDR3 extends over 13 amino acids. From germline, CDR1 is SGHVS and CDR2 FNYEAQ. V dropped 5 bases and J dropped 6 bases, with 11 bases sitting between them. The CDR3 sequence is CASSPVGVNTIYF. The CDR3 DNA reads TGTGCCAGCAGCCCCGTGGGCGTAAACACCATATATTTT. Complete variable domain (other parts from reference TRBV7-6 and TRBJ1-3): GAGVSQSPRYKVTKRGQDVALRCDPISGHVSLYWYRQALGQGPEFLTYFNYEAQQDKSGLPNDRFSAERPEGSISTLTIQRTEQRDSAMYRCASSPVGVNTIYFGEGSWLTVV.

The CDR3 coding sequence is TGTGCCAGCAGCCAAGATCCGTTTCAGGGGAATGGCAAAAACATTCAGTACTTC. It translates to CASSQDPFQGNGKNIQYF. The V call is TRBV14, the J call TRBJ2-4, with a tentative D call TRBD1 (6 bases). The V gene lost 0 bases and the J gene lost 3 bases, with 18 bases spanning the gap. CDR3 length: 18 amino acids. Germline V gives CDR1 SGHDN, CDR2 FVKESK.

The CDR3: CATRSEARKKTQYF. The CDR3 bases are TGTGCCACCCGATCCGAGGCAAGGAAAAAGACCCAGTACTTC. The chain links TRBV6-5 to TRBJ2-5; no reliable D call. The germline V gene encodes CDR1 MNHEY and CDR2 SVGAGI. The germline V and J ends were trimmed by 10 bases and 6 bases, with 21 bases remaining between them. This CDR3 has 14 amino acids.

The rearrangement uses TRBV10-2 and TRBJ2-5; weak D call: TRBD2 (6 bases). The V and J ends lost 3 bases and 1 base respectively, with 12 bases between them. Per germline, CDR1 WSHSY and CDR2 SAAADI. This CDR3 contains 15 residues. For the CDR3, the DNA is TGCGCCAGCAGTGATCTAGCGCACGTCCAAGAGACCCAGTACTTC. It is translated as CASSDLAHVQETQYF.

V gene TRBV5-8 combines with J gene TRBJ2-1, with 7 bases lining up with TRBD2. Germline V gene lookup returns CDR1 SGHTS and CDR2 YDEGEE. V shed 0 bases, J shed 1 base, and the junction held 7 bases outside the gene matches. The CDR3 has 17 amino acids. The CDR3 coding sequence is TGTGCCAGCAGCTTGGAGAAGCGGGAACCTTCCTACAATGAGCAGTTCTTC. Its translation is CASSLEKREPSYNEQFF.

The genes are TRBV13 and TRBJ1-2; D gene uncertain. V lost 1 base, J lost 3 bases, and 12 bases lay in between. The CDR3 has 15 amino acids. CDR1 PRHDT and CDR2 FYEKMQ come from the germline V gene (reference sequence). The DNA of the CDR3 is TGTGCCAGCAGCTTAGACCTCGGGGATGACTATGGCTACACCTTC. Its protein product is CASSLDLGDDYGYTF.

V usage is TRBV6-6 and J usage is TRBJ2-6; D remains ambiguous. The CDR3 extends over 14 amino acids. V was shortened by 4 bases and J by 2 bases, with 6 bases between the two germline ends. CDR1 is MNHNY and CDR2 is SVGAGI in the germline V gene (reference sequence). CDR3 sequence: CASSSPAGANVLTF. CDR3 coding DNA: TGTGCCAGCAGTTCGCCAGCTGGGGCCAACGTCCTGACTTTC.

This chain's CDR3 is CASSSIAGAGNEQFF. CDR3 nucleotide sequence: TGTGCCAGCTCATCCATAGCGGGAGCTGGTAATGAGCAGTTCTTC. The chain recombines TRBV18 with TRBJ2-1; 9 positions match TRBD2. With V trimmed by 5 bases and J by 7 bases, 9 bases remained unmatched. The CDR3 sequence is 15 residues long. CDR1 and CDR2 (germline): KGHSH, LQKENI.